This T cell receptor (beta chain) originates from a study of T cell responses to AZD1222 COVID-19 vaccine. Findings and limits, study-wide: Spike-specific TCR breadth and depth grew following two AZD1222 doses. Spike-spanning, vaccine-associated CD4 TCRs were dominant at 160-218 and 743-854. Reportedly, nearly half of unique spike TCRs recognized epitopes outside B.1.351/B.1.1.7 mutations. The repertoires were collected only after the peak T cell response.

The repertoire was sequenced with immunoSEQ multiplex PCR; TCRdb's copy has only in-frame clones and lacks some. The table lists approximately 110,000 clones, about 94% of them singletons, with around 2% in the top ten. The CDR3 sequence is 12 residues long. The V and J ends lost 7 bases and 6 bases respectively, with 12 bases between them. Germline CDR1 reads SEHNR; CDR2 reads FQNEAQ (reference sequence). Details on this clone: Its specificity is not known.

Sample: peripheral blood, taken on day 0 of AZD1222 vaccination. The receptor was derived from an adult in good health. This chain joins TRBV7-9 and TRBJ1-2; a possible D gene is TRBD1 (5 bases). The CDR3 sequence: CASTGQGHGYTF. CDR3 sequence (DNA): TGTGCCAGCACCGGGCAGGGCCATGGCTACACCTTC.